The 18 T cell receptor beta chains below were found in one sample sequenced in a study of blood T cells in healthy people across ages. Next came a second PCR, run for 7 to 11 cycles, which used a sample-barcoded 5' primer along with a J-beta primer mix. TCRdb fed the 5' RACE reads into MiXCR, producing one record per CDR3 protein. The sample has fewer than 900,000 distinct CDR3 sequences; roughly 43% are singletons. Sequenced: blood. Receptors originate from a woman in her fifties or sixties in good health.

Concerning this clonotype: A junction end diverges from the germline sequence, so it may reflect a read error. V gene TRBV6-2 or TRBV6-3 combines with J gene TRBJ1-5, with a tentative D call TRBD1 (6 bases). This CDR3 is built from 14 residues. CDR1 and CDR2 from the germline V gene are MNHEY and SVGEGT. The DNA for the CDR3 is TGTGCCAGCGGTTATCGGGGGCTCAATCAGCCCCAGCATTTT. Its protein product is CASGYRGLNQPQHF.

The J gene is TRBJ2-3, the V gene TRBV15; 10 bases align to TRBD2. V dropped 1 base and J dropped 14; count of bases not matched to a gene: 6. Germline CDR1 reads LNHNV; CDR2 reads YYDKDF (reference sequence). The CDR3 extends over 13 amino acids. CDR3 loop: CATSRVQAGGLYF. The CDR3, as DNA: TGTGCCACCAGCAGAGTCCAAGCGGGGGGGCTGTATTTT.

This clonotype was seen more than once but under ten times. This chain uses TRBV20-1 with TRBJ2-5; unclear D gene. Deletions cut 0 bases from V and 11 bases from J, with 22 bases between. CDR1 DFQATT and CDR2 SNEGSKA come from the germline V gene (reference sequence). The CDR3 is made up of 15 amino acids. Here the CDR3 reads CSARDTPQEVKEQYF. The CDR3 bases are TGCAGTGCTAGAGACACTCCACAAGAAGTTAAGGAGCAGTACTTC.

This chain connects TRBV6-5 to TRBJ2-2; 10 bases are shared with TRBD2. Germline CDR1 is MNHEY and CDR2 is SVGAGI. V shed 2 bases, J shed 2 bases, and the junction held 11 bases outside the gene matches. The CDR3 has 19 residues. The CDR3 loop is CASSYANKRGGANTGELFF. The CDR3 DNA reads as TGTGCCAGCAGTTACGCAAATAAGCGGGGGGGCGCCAACACCGGGGAGCTGTTTTTT.

The CDR3 loop is CASSQERGQPQHF. As DNA, the CDR3 is TGCGCCAGCAGCCAAGAGAGAGGGCAGCCCCAGCATTTT. The chain recombines TRBV4-3 with TRBJ1-5; D gene uncertain. The ends were cut back, 0 bases at V and 7 bases at J, with 7 bases in the middle. Germline lookup yields CDR1 LGHNA and CDR2 YSLEER. The CDR3 has 13 amino acids.

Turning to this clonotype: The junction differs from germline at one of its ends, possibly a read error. The CDR3 sequence is CASSEGTDSTGGYERYF. The CDR3 DNA is TGTGCCAGCAGCGAAGGAACCGATTCGACAGGGGGCTACGAGCGGTACTTC. The V call is TRBV9, the J call TRBJ2-7, with 10 bases matching TRBD1. Per germline, CDR1 SGDLS and CDR2 YYNGEE. The CDR3 length is 17 residues.

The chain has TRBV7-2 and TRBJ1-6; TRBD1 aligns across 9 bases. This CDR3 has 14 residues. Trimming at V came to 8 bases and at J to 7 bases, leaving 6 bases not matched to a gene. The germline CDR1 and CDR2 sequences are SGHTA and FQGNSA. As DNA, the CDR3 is TGTGCCAGCGGCAAAGGACAGGGGAATTCACCCCTCCACTTT. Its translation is CASGKGQGNSPLHF.

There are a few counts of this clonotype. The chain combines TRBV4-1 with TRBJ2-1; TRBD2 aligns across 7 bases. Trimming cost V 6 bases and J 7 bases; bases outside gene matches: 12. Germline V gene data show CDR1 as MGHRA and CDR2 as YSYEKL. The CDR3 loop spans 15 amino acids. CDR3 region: CASRYAGTKDNEQFF. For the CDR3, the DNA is TGCGCCAGCAGGTATGCCGGGACTAAGGATAATGAGCAGTTCTTC.

The CDR3 reads CSASPRENYGYTF. The CDR3, as DNA: TGCAGTGCTAGCCCCCGCGAGAACTATGGCTACACCTTC. The V gene is TRBV20-1, the J gene TRBJ1-2; no clear D gene. The V end lost 3 bases, the J end lost 2 bases, and 10 bases lay between the germline ends. The V gene's germline CDR1 is DFQATT and CDR2 SNEGSKA (reference sequence). This CDR3 spans 13 amino acids.

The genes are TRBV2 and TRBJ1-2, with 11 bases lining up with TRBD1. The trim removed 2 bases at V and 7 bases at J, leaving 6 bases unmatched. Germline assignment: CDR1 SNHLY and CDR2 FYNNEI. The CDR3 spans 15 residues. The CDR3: CASSELGQGAGGYTF. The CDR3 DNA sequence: TGTGCCAGCAGTGAACTAGGACAGGGGGCTGGTGGCTACACCTTC.

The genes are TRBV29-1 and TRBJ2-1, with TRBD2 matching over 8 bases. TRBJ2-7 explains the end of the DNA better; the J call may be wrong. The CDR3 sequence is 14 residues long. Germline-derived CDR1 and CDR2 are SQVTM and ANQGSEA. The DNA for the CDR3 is TGCAGCGTTGGGTCTAGCGGGTTCTACAATGAGCAGTACTTC. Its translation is CSVGSSGFYNEQYF.

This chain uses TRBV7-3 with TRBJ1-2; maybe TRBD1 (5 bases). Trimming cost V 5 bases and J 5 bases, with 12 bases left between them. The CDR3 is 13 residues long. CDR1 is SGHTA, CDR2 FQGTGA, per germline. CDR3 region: CASSQGLHYGYTF. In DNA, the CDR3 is TGTGCCAGCAGCCAGGGACTGCATTATGGCTACACCTTC.

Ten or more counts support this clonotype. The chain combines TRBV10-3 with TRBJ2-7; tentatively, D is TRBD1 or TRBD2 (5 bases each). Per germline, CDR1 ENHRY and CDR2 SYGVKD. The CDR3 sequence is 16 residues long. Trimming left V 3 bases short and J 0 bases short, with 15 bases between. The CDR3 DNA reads TGTGCCATCAGTGACCCGTCAGGGACCAGCTCCTACGAGCAGTACTTC. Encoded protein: CAISDPSGTSSYEQYF.

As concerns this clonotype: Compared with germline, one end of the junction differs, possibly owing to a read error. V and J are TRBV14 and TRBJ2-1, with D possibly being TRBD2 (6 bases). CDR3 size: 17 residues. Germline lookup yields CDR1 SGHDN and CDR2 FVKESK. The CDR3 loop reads CASSQDGVADLNNKQFF. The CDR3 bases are TGTGCCAGCAGCCAAGATGGGGTAGCGGACCTGAACAATAAGCAGTTCTTC. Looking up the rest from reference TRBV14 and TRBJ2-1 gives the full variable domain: EAGVTQFPSHSVIEKGQTVTLRCDPISGHDNLYWYRRVMGKEIKFLLHFVKESKQDESGMPNNRFLAERTGGTYSTLKVQPAELEDSGVYFCASSQDGVADLNNKQFFGPGTRLTVL.

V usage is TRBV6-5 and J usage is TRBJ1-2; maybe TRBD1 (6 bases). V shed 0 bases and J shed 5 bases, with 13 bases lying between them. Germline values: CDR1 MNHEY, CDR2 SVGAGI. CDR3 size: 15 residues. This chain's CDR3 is CASSYSGGLRYGYTF. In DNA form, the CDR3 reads TGTGCCAGCAGTTACTCCGGGGGGCTACGGTATGGCTACACCTTC.

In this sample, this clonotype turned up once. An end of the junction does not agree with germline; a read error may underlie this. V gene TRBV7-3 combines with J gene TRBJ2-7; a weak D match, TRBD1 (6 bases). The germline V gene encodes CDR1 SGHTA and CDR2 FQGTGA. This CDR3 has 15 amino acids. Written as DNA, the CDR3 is TGTGACAGCAGCTTAGGGCAGGGGAGCTCCTACGAGCAGTACTTC. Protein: CDSSLGQGSSYEQYF.

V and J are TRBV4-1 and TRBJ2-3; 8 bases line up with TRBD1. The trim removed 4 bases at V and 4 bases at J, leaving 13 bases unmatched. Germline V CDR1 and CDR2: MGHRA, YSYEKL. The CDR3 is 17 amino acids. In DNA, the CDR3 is TGCGCCAGCAGCCGCACACGGACGGCAGGGGGCGCAGATACGCAGTATTTT. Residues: CASSRTRTAGGADTQYF.

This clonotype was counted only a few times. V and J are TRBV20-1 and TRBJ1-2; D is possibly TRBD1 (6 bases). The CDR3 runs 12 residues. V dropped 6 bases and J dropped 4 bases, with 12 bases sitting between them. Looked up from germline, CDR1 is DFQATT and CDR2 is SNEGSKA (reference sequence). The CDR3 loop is CSAQGQLYGYTF. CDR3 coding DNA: TGCAGTGCGCAAGGACAGCTCTATGGCTACACCTTC.